The 5 T cell receptor beta chains below were found in one sample sequenced in a study of cytotoxic CD8 clonotypes in ibrutinib-treated CLL. Sequenced by immunoSEQ multiplex PCR; TCRdb stores in-frame clones only, minus some. The repertoire has 250,000 to 350,000 clones, approximately 79% of them found once; the top ten carry roughly 5.7%. The sequences come from PBMCs, collected at disease progression, from a patient treated with ibrutinib. The receptors stem from a human donor with chronic lymphocytic leukemia.

This clone appeared once. The rearrangement uses TRBV5-1 and TRBJ2-1; 16 positions agree with TRBD2. Per the germline V gene, CDR1 is SGHRS and CDR2 is YFSETQ. This CDR3 is built from 16 residues. Losses at the gene ends were 4 bases for V and 7 bases for J; bases not matched to a gene: 5. In nucleotides, the CDR3 is TGCGCCAGCAGCACCGGGACTAGCGGGAGGGGTAATGAGCAGTTCTTC. Residues: CASSTGTSGRGNEQFF.

The chain links TRBV7-8 to TRBJ2-7; D gene uncertain. Germline V gene sequence: CDR1 SGHVS, CDR2 FQNEAQ. The CDR3 consists of 14 residues. V lost 1 base and J lost 0, with 7 bases in between. CDR3: CASSLVVSSYEQYF. The DNA of the CDR3 is TGTGCCAGCAGCTTAGTCGTCAGCTCCTACGAGCAGTACTTC.

This clone has more than one count but fewer than ten. The chain combines TRBV7-6 with TRBJ2-7, with no clear D. This CDR3 region has 14 residues. The germline gives CDR1 SGHVS, CDR2 FNYEAQ. Trimming left V 0 bases short and J 7 bases short, with 13 bases between. Written as DNA, the CDR3 is TGTGCCAGCAGCTTAGCCCCTCCGTCCTGGGAGCAGTACTTC. Protein: CASSLAPPSWEQYF.

This chain uses TRBV9 with TRBJ1-1, with D hard to call. V was trimmed by 2 bases and J by 11 bases, leaving 10 bases between them. Germline CDR1 SGDLS, CDR2 YYNGEE. The CDR3 extends over 11 amino acids. The CDR3 DNA follows: TGTGCCAGCAGCGTCCTGAAGGTGGCTTTCTTT. Its translation is CASSVLKVAFF.

This clone came up a few times. The J gene is TRBJ2-3, the V gene TRBV28; D is unresolved. V shed 1 base and J shed 5 bases, with 7 bases lying between them. The CDR3 covers 13 residues. Germline V gene lookup returns CDR1 MDHEN and CDR2 SYDVKM. The CDR3 DNA follows: TGTGCCAGCAGTTTATCAGTAGGAGATACGCAGTATTTT. Amino acids: CASSLSVGDTQYF.